The 14 T cell receptor beta chains reported below all come from one sample, sequenced in a study of control samples from healthy donors and cancer patients. Produced via immunoSEQ multiplex PCR; TCRdb's table is partial and in-frame only. The repertoire consists of fewer than 120,000 clones, with more than 75% occurring once and the leading ten covering 3.7%. The source material was PBMCs. The receptors here all came from an older woman with lung cancer.

This clone has only a few counts. V and J are TRBV18 and TRBJ2-4, with D unresolved. V lost 3 bases and J 9 bases, leaving 9 bases between the germline ends. CDR3 length: 12 amino acids. Germline values: CDR1 KGHSH, CDR2 LQKENI. The CDR3 DNA reads TGTGCCAGCTCACCTCGTTGGGGCATTCAGTACTTC. Its protein is CASSPRWGIQYF.

This clone was counted once. The gene calls are TRBV24-1 and TRBJ2-3; unclear D gene. Trimming took off 4 bases at V and 1 base at J, with 11 bases between the two ends. The CDR3 sequence is 15 residues long. CDR1 is KGHDR, CDR2 SFDVKD, per germline. Here the CDR3 DNA reads TGTGCCACCAGTGAGTCAGGAGTCGGCACAGATACGCAGTATTTT. Translation gives CATSESGVGTDTQYF.

The chain combines TRBV2 with TRBJ1-4; 9 bases align to TRBD1. Germline lookup yields CDR1 SNHLY and CDR2 FYNNEI. This CDR3 region has 18 residues. Germline trimming cut 2 bases from V and 5 bases from J; bases unmatched to any gene: 12. The CDR3 sequence is CASSESNPAGTGNEKLFF. The CDR3, as DNA: TGTGCCAGCAGTGAAAGCAACCCGGCGGGGACAGGGAATGAAAAACTGTTTTTT. Full variable domain (remainder filled in from reference TRBV2 and TRBJ1-4): EPEVTQTPSHQVTQMGQEVILRCVPISNHLYFYWYRQILGQKVEFLVSFYNNEISEKSEIFDDQFSVERPDGSNFTLKIRSTKLEDSAMYFCASSESNPAGTGNEKLFFGSGTQLSVL.

Of note for this clone: A read error may account for a junction end that differs from germline. This rearrangement joins TRBV7-8 to TRBJ1-3; no clear D. CDR3 length equals 14 residues. CDR1 is SGHVS and CDR2 is FQNEAQ in the germline V gene. CDR3 sequence: CASSQRRSGSTIYF. CDR3 in DNA: TGTGCCAGCAGCCAACGGCGATCTGGAAGCACCATATATTTT.

The rearrangement joins TRBV4-1 to TRBJ1-3; D remains unclear. The germline V gene encodes CDR1 MGHRA and CDR2 YSYEKL. This CDR3 comprises 12 residues. The V and J ends lost 4 bases and 3 bases respectively, with 4 bases between them. The CDR3 is CASSPVGNTIYF. In DNA, the CDR3 is TGCGCCAGCAGCCCGGTTGGAAACACCATATATTTT.

Details on this clone: This sample also contains other DNA sequences that code for the same CDR3. The chain employs TRBV19 and TRBJ1-2, with D perhaps TRBD1 (5 bases). Germline V lookup: CDR1 LNHDA, CDR2 SQIVND (reference sequence). The CDR3 runs 15 residues. V was cut by 5 bases and J by 4 bases, with 17 bases left in between. CDR3 DNA: TGTGCCAGTAGTTCGGAACAACCTAGGGGCTATGGCTACACCTTC. Translation: CASSSEQPRGYGYTF.

The V gene is TRBV5-6, the J gene TRBJ2-2; D perhaps matches TRBD2 (6 bases). CDR3 length: 13 amino acids. Germline values: CDR1 SGHDT, CDR2 YYEEEE. The V end was cut by 4 bases, the J end by 10 bases, with 14 bases between. In DNA, the CDR3 is TGTGCCAGCAGCCCAAACCCGGGAGCGGAGCTGTTTTTT. Protein product: CASSPNPGAELFF.

The chain is built from TRBV19 and TRBJ1-2; D remains ambiguous. V lost 7 bases and J lost 8, with 14 bases in between. In germline, CDR1 is LNHDA, CDR2 SQIVND (reference sequence). The CDR3 loop spans 12 amino acids. CDR3 nucleotide sequence: TGTGCCAGTATAGTCCTGGATGAGGGCTACACCTTC. It codes for CASIVLDEGYTF.

This clone was recorded once. This rearrangement joins TRBV6-2 or TRBV6-3 to TRBJ1-5; D is unclear. The germline gives CDR1 MNHEY, CDR2 SVGEGT. Trimming cost V 2 bases and J 8 bases, with 10 bases left between them. The length of the CDR3 is 13 residues. The CDR3 reads CASSYETTKPQHF. In DNA, the CDR3 is TGTGCCAGCAGTTACGAGACGACAAAGCCCCAGCATTTT.

V is TRBV6-2 or TRBV6-3 and J is TRBJ1-3, with a possible D match to TRBD1 (6 bases). There are 16 residues in the CDR3. From germline, CDR1 is MNHEY and CDR2 SVGEGT. The V gene lost 4 bases and the J gene lost 4 bases, with 17 bases spanning the gap. The CDR3: CASSSSWGAYGNTIYF. The CDR3, as DNA: TGTGCCAGCAGTTCCTCCTGGGGGGCGTACGGAAACACCATATATTTT.

The chain has TRBV11-1 and TRBJ2-5; D is unresolved. The CDR3 has 14 amino acids. The V end lost 3 bases, the J end lost 0 bases, and 8 bases lay between the germline ends. CDR1 and CDR2 from the germline V gene are SGHAT and FQDESV (reference sequence). CDR3: CASSLEPYQETQYF. CDR3 nucleotide sequence: TGTGCCAGCAGCTTGGAACCGTACCAAGAGACCCAGTACTTC. Looking up the rest from reference TRBV11-1 and TRBJ2-5 gives the full variable domain: EAEVAQSPRYKITEKSQAVAFWCDPISGHATLYWYRQILGQGPELLVQFQDESVVDDSQLPKDRFSAERLKGVDSTLKIQPAELGDSAMYLCASSLEPYQETQYFGPGTRLLVL.

The CDR3 region has the DNA TGTGCCGGGACGAGCCAAGACAATCGGAATACGCAGTATTTT. This translates into CAGTSQDNRNTQYF. V and J are TRBV28 and TRBJ2-3; D may be TRBD1 or TRBD2 (5 bases each). This CDR3 has 14 residues. CDR1 MDHEN and CDR2 SYDVKM come from the germline V gene. Trimming removed 11 bases at V and 7 bases at J, with 22 bases between.

The chain combines TRBV7-9 with TRBJ2-1; tentatively, D is TRBD1 or TRBD2 (5 bases each). The V end was cut by 1 base, the J end by 5 bases, with 15 bases between. The CDR3 covers 16 residues. Germline V gives CDR1 SEHNR, CDR2 FQNEAQ (reference sequence). The CDR3 loop reads CASSLGGTDLDNEQFF. CDR3 sequence (DNA): TGTGCCAGCAGCTTAGGGGGGACCGACTTGGACAATGAGCAGTTCTTC.

The chain is built from TRBV9 and TRBJ1-1; possibly TRBD1 for D (5 bases). Germline CDR1 and CDR2: SGDLS and YYNGEE. The V end lost 1 base, the J end lost 1 base, and 11 bases lay between the germline ends. The CDR3 is 15 residues long. CDR3 in amino acids: CASSVTQVPNTEAFF. CDR3 coding DNA: TGTGCCAGCAGCGTAACACAGGTGCCGAACACTGAAGCTTTCTTT.